This TCR beta chain appears in the sequencing data of a study of shared clonotypes between healthy human individuals. Findings of the study overall: The small donor group covered limited genetic and exposure diversity.

On this clone: Its antigen remains unidentified.

Sorted-subset replicate PCR reactions were performed with approximately 200 ng DNA, corresponding to roughly 30,000 T cell genomes. Sequencing used immunoSEQ multiplex PCR; TCRdb keeps in-frame clones, though not all of them. The sample includes approximately 2,000,000 clones, around 93% of them seen just once. V was shortened by 3 bases and J by 5 bases, with 14 bases between the two germline ends. From germline, CDR1 is SNHLY and CDR2 FYNNEI. CDR3 length equals 15 residues. The source of this sequence is a young man in good health. Some clones in this sample may be carry-over from other donors' samples. The sequenced material came from naive CD4+ T cells from PBMCs. Described subset: CD45RA+ positively selected. The chain couples TRBV2 to TRBJ1-5; D gene uncertain. CDR3 coding DNA: TGTGCCAGCAGTGACAATGTAGCTCTGGATCAGCCCCAGCATTTT. Translating it yields CASSDNVALDQPQHF.